At least ten counts were recorded for the clone carrying this TCR beta chain. The junction departs from the called germline gene at one end, perhaps through a read error. TCRdb called the RT-PCR reads again in MiXCR, with one record for every CDR3 protein. The repertoire has hundreds of thousands of distinct CDR3 sequences, 11% of them found once; the top ten carry 11%. The data stem from a study of response to subunit inactivated influenza vaccine. In germline, CDR1 is SEHNR, CDR2 FQNEAQ (reference sequence). The CDR3 extends over 13 amino acids. These data were also reused for a study on T cells expressing NK-cell markers. In that study: 5'RACE template switching with UMIs produced the TCR beta cDNA. CD3+CD56+NKG2C+, CD3+CD56+NKG2C- and CD3+CD56-NKG2C+ T cells, once sorted, supplied the TCR beta repertoires. Dominant NKG2C+ clonotypes were found to form about 1.0-7.0% of CD8+ T cells in 5 or 6 donors.

This sequence originates from a man aged 50-59 years who received an inactivated influenza vaccine. The sequencing used PBMCs from blood, collected on the day of vaccination. This sequence joins TRBV7-9 and TRBJ2-2, with D unclear. CDR3 in amino acids: CASSLSRTGELFF. The CDR3, as DNA: TGCGCCAGCAGCTTATCTAGAACCGGGGAGCTGTTTTTT.